These 27 T cell receptor beta chains came from one sample sequenced in a study of T cells in Graves' hyperthyroidism and ophthalmopathy. RNA transcripts were the template for amplifying TCR beta CDR3 regions. TCR CDR3 regions were first amplified by RT-PCR with HTBI primers. Via MiXCR, TCRdb re-called the multiplex PCR reads, giving one row per CDR3 protein. Of 400,000 or so distinct CDR3 sequences listed, roughly an eighth are singletons. Specimen: blood. These receptors were taken from a man aged 50 to 60 with Graves' ophthalmopathy.

The rearrangement joins TRBV7-6 to TRBJ2-1; a possible D gene is TRBD1 (7 bases). The germline V gene encodes CDR1 SGHVS and CDR2 FNYEAQ. This CDR3 contains 17 residues. Trimming removed 0 bases from V and 3 bases from J, with 15 bases in between. The CDR3 DNA follows: TGTGCCAGCAGCTTAGCCAGGGGGGTGGCGGGCTACAATGAGCAGTTCTTC. It is translated as CASSLARGVAGYNEQFF.

J is TRBJ2-3 and V is TRBV5-1, with TRBD2 identical over 12 bases. The germline V gene encodes CDR1 SGHRS and CDR2 YFSETQ. Germline trimming cut 5 bases from V and 4 bases from J; bases unmatched to any gene: 8. The CDR3 length is 16 residues. CDR3 sequence (DNA): TGCGCCAGCAGTAAGACTAGCGGGAGTATCGCAGATACGCAGTATTTT. It encodes CASSKTSGSIADTQYF.

There are many counts of this clonotype. The V and J genes are TRBV12-3 or TRBV12-4 and TRBJ1-1; no clear D. Trimming shortened V by 3 bases and J by 1 base, and 3 bases separated the two germline ends. The CDR3 runs 12 residues. The CDR3 coding sequence is TGTGCCAGCAGTTTTTGGAACACTGAAGCTTTCTTT. The encoded protein is CASSFWNTEAFF.

This clonotype was observed at least ten times. The chain is built from TRBV11-2 and TRBJ2-5; D possibly corresponds to TRBD2 (7 bases). Germline CDR1 reads SGHAT; CDR2 reads FQNNGV. The V end lost 0 bases, the J end lost 6 bases, and 14 bases lay between the germline ends. The CDR3 is 15 residues long. The CDR3 sequence: CASSLDPGGRKTQYF. The CDR3 nucleotides are TGTGCCAGCAGCTTAGATCCCGGGGGGCGCAAGACCCAGTACTTC.

This clonotype was picked up a small number of times. V usage is TRBV28 and J usage is TRBJ1-5; 7 positions agree with TRBD1. Trimming cost V 4 bases and J 7 bases; bases outside gene matches: 10. Germline lookup yields CDR1 MDHEN and CDR2 SYDVKM. CDR3 size: 15 residues. In nucleotides, the CDR3 is TGTGCCAGCAGTTCTGTAGGGGGCGTCGGACAGCCCCAGCATTTT. Its protein product is CASSSVGGVGQPQHF. Combining the CDR3 with reference TRBV28 and TRBJ1-5 gives the whole variable domain DVKVTQSSRYLVKRTGEKVFLECVQDMDHENMFWYRQDPGLGLRLIYFSYDVKMKEKGDIPEGYSVSREKKERFSLILESASTNQTSMYLCASSSVGGVGQPQHFGDGTRLSIL.

This clonotype was seen repeatedly, ten times or more. This chain uses TRBV3-1 with TRBJ2-2; no clear D. The germline gives CDR1 LGHDT, CDR2 YNNKEL (reference sequence). The CDR3 totals 12 residues. V was shortened by 2 bases and J by 4 bases, with 2 bases between the two germline ends. In DNA, the CDR3 is TGTGCCAGCAGCCAATCCACCGGGGAGCTGTTTTTT. Protein product: CASSQSTGELFF.

The CDR3 protein is CASSPGQKNTGELFF. The CDR3 nucleotides are TGTGCCAGCAGCCCGGGACAGAAAAACACCGGGGAGCTGTTTTTT. The chain joins TRBV11-3 to TRBJ2-2, with 7 positions matching TRBD1. The CDR3 loop spans 15 amino acids. The V gene's germline CDR1 is SGHNT and CDR2 YENEEA. The V gene end was trimmed by 5 bases and the J gene end by 2 bases; junction bases not matched to a gene: 5. Complete variable domain (other parts from reference TRBV11-3 and TRBJ2-2): EAGVVQSPRYKIIEKKQPVAFWCNPISGHNTLYWYLQNLGQGPELLIRYENEEAVDDSQLPKDRFSAERLKGVDSTLKIQPAELGDSAVYLCASSPGQKNTGELFFGEGSRLTVL.

This clonotype was recorded many times. V and J are TRBV9 and TRBJ2-1, with 7 bases that match TRBD2. CDR3 length: 15 amino acids. Germline values: CDR1 SGDLS, CDR2 YYNGEE. V gave up 0 bases and J gave up 7 bases; unmatched junction bases: 7. The CDR3 loop reads CASSVAPGAGNEQFF. The CDR3 DNA follows: TGTGCCAGCAGCGTAGCCCCGGGAGCGGGGAATGAGCAGTTCTTC.

This clonotype appeared many times. The V call is TRBV20-1, the J call TRBJ2-3; 15 bases line up with TRBD2. Germline V gives CDR1 DFQATT, CDR2 SNEGSKA (reference sequence). V lost 0 bases, J lost 0 bases, and 13 bases stayed unmatched. The CDR3 is made up of 21 amino acids. In nucleotides, the CDR3 is TGCAGTGCTAGAGATCTGACGGGACTAGCGGGAGGATTGACAAGCACAGATACGCAGTATTTT. Its protein product is CSARDLTGLAGGLTSTDTQYF.

The gene calls are TRBV15 and TRBJ2-3, with a tentative D call TRBD1 (5 bases). Looked up from germline, CDR1 is LNHNV and CDR2 is YYDKDF (reference sequence). CDR3 length equals 18 residues. The V end lost 0 bases, the J end lost 0 bases, and 16 bases lay between the germline ends. DNA of the CDR3: TGTGCCACCAGCAGAGACCCAAGACAGACAGCTAGCACAGATACGCAGTATTTT. As protein: CATSRDPRQTASTDTQYF.

This clonotype was detected a few times. The rearrangement links TRBV24-1 to TRBJ1-2; weak D call: TRBD1 (5 bases). The CDR3 runs 13 residues. The germline V gene encodes CDR1 KGHDR and CDR2 SFDVKD. V lost 1 base and J 11 bases, leaving 13 bases between the germline ends. The CDR3 loop reads CATSDFQGSGYTF. CDR3 nucleotides: TGTGCCACCAGTGATTTCCAGGGTTCCGGATACACCTTC.

This clonotype was seen repeatedly, ten times or more. The chain has TRBV20-1 and TRBJ1-1; D uncertain. V lost 1 base and J lost 0, with 12 bases in between. This CDR3 region has 15 residues. In germline, CDR1 is DFQATT, CDR2 SNEGSKA (reference sequence). CDR3 sequence: CSARALNGMNTEAFF. The CDR3 nucleotides read TGCAGTGCTAGAGCGCTCAACGGGATGAACACTGAAGCTTTCTTT.

This clonotype was seen just once. A read error may be the cause here, since a much bigger clone is one base away. The rearrangement joins TRBV27 to TRBJ1-5, with D perhaps matching TRBD1 (6 bases). Between the trimmed V and J ends, which lost 8 bases and 2 bases, there was a span of 7 bases. The CDR3 consists of 12 residues. The V gene's germline CDR1 is MNHEY and CDR2 SMNVEV (reference sequence). The CDR3 region is CASRQGNQPQHF. DNA of the CDR3: TGTGCCAGCCGACAGGGCAATCAGCCCCAGCATTTT.

This clonotype has a count of ten or more. V usage is TRBV11-2 and J usage is TRBJ1-1; 8 nucleotides match TRBD1. J was trimmed by 0 bases and V by 4 bases; bases with no gene match: 1. The CDR3 covers 14 residues. Germline CDR1 and CDR2: SGHAT and FQNNGV. The CDR3 reads CASSSDRVNTEAFF. The CDR3 DNA is TGTGCCAGCAGCTCGGACAGGGTGAACACTGAAGCTTTCTTT.

Concerning this clonotype itself: One end of the junction does not line up with germline, which may come from a read error. This chain uses TRBV5-1 with TRBJ2-6; D may match TRBD1 or TRBD2 (5 bases each). Germline values: CDR1 SGHRS, CDR2 YFSETQ. The CDR3 sequence is 18 residues long. The CDR3 region is CASSFLKGRSSGADVLTF. In DNA form, the CDR3 reads TGCGCCAGCAGCTTCTTGAAGGGACGGAGCTCTGGGGCCGACGTCCTGACTTTC. Full variable domain (rest looked up from reference TRBV5-1 and TRBJ2-6): KAGVTQTPRYLIKTRGQQVTLSCSPISGHRSVSWYQQTPGQGLQFLFEYFSETQRNKGNFPGRFSGRQFSNSRSEMNVSTLELGDSALYLCASSFLKGRSSGADVLTFGAGSRLTVL.

This clonotype was observed at least ten times. The chain combines TRBV30 with TRBJ2-7; D call uncertain. Trimming cost V 3 bases and J 1 base, with 10 bases left between them. This CDR3 has 13 amino acids. Germline CDR1 and CDR2: GTSNPN and SVGIG (reference sequence). The CDR3 coding sequence is TGTGCCTGGAGAAGGTCGGTGTCCTACGAGCAGTACTTC. This translates into CAWRRSVSYEQYF.

This chain connects TRBV5-1 to TRBJ2-1, with 13 bases matching TRBD2. Trimming removed 4 bases from V and 9 bases from J; junction bases left unmatched: 7. From germline, CDR1 is SGHRS and CDR2 YFSETQ. The CDR3 covers 15 residues. CDR3 DNA sequence: TGCGCCAGCAGCGGAGGACTAGCGGGAGAGAGTGAGCAGTTCTTC. It codes for CASSGGLAGESEQFF.

This clonotype has at least ten counts. V usage is TRBV3-1 and J usage is TRBJ1-3, with D perhaps matching TRBD1 (5 bases). This CDR3 is 16 amino acids long. V lost 1 base to trimming and J lost 0 bases, with 10 bases between them. CDR1 and CDR2 from the germline V gene are LGHDT and YNNKEL (reference sequence). CDR3 sequence (DNA): TGTGCCAGCAGCCAAGTGGGGGGACGCTCTGGAAACACCATATATTTT. Protein: CASSQVGGRSGNTIYF.

The J gene is TRBJ1-2, the V gene TRBV20-1; possible D gene TRBD1, 6 bases. Trimming shortened V by 6 bases and J by 2 bases, and 13 bases separated the two germline ends. The CDR3 runs to 13 residues. Germline lookup yields CDR1 DFQATT and CDR2 SNEGSKA (reference sequence). CDR3 residues: CSALRRGNYGYTF. The CDR3 DNA reads TGCAGTGCCCTGAGGAGGGGGAACTATGGCTACACCTTC.

The V gene is TRBV12-3 or TRBV12-4, the J gene TRBJ2-3, with 7 nucleotides matching TRBD2. Trimming at V came to 3 bases and at J to 11 bases, leaving 11 bases not matched to a gene. The CDR3 extends over 14 amino acids. The CDR3 nucleotides are TGTGCCAGCAGTTTGGTAGCGGGCCCCCCTAAGCAGTATTTT. It specifies CASSLVAGPPKQYF.

This clonotype was counted once. One base away lies a much larger clone, so this may be a sequencing read error. V and J are TRBV29-1 and TRBJ2-1; 11 bases agree with TRBD2. Germline V CDR1 and CDR2: SQVTM, ANQGSEA. V dropped 6 bases and J dropped 6; count of bases not matched to a gene: 10. The CDR3 covers 15 residues. The CDR3 loop reads CSVGSGRATRNEQFF. CDR3 DNA: TGCAGCGTGGGTAGCGGGAGGGCGACACGCAATGAGCAGTTCTTC.

This clonotype was counted at least ten times. The CDR3 DNA sequence: TGCAGTGCTAGTGTGGGTAACACCGGGGAGCTGTTTTTT. It codes for CSASVGNTGELFF. V usage is TRBV20-1 and J usage is TRBJ2-2, with D unclear. Trimming took 3 bases from V and 2 from J, leaving 7 bases between them. Germline V CDR1 and CDR2: DFQATT, SNEGSKA (reference sequence). The CDR3 length is 13 residues.

Ten or more counts support this clonotype. The chain combines TRBV7-9 with TRBJ1-4; 11 positions match TRBD1. V was clipped by 6 bases and J by 3 bases; unmatched bases: 9. Germline CDR1 is SEHNR and CDR2 is FQNEAQ (reference sequence). The CDR3 is made up of 17 amino acids. CDR3 sequence: CASSPGTGGTANEKLFF. As DNA, the CDR3 is TGTGCCAGCAGTCCCGGGACAGGGGGAACAGCTAATGAAAAACTGTTTTTT.

The chain carries TRBV3-1 and TRBJ1-2; TRBD1 might be the D (5 bases). Per the germline V gene, CDR1 is LGHDT and CDR2 is YNNKEL (reference sequence). This CDR3 comprises 13 residues. V gave up 3 bases and J gave up 6 bases, with 11 bases separating them. The CDR3 DNA reads as TGTGCCAGCAGCCAGGGACCTCCCGATGGCTACACCTTC. Protein sequence: CASSQGPPDGYTF.

Ten or more counts support this clonotype. This chain joins TRBV2 and TRBJ2-3; perhaps TRBD2 as D (5 bases). The CDR3 runs to 15 residues. V dropped 6 bases and J dropped 4 bases, with 17 bases sitting between them. From germline, CDR1 is SNHLY and CDR2 FYNNEI. The CDR3 protein is CASSVPGFSPDTQYF. CDR3 DNA: TGTGCCAGCAGCGTGCCGGGGTTTAGCCCAGATACGCAGTATTTT.

The J gene is TRBJ1-2, the V gene TRBV19; no clear D. The CDR3 sequence is 16 residues long. CDR1 is LNHDA, CDR2 SQIVND, per germline (reference sequence). The V gene lost 4 bases and the J gene lost 4 bases, with 19 bases spanning the gap. This CDR3 reads CASSTLASTRGYGYTF. As DNA, the CDR3 is TGTGCCAGTAGTACCTTGGCCTCAACTCGGGGCTATGGCTACACCTTC. The entire variable domain, with the rest obtained from reference TRBV19 and TRBJ1-2, is as follows: DGGITQSPKYLFRKEGQNVTLSCEQNLNHDAMYWYRQDPGQGLRLIYYSQIVNDFQKGDIAEGYSVSREKKESFPLTVTSAQKNPTAFYLCASSTLASTRGYGYTFGSGTRLTVV.

The rearrangement uses TRBV14 and TRBJ2-3, with 7 bases that match TRBD2. The CDR3 length is 15 residues. The germline V gene has CDR1 SGHDN and CDR2 FVKESK. J gave up 2 bases and V 5 bases, and 7 bases lay outside the gene matches. The chain's CDR3 is CASSFWGGSTDTQYF. The CDR3 DNA follows: TGTGCCAGCAGCTTCTGGGGGGGTTCCACAGATACGCAGTATTTT.